This T cell receptor beta chain was obtained from a study of blood T cell repertoires in COVID-19. Study summary: Nucleic acid was either cDNA or gDNA, and it came from T cells, B-cell-depleted T cells, or PBMCs.

Germline CDR1 and CDR2: SGHTA and FQGTGA. The CDR3 spans 16 residues. The ends were cut back, 5 bases at V and 0 bases at J, with 14 bases in the middle. Here immunoSEQ multiplex PCR was the method, and the copy in TCRdb shows in-frame clones only, minus some. The data show about 60,000 clones, with around 79% seen just once and nearly 10% held by the top ten. What was sequenced was peripheral blood. The clonotype comes from a human donor in a cohort sampled during active COVID-19. This chain joins TRBV7-3 and TRBJ2-1, with a possible D match to TRBD2 (5 bases). CDR3 sequence reads: CASSRPERSSYNEQFF. CDR3 bases: TGTGCCAGCAGCAGGCCTGAGCGGAGCTCCTACAATGAGCAGTTCTTC.